This T cell receptor beta chain was identified during a study of blood T cell repertoires in COVID-19. V was cut by 2 bases and J by 3 bases, with 13 bases left in between. CDR3 length equals 15 residues. Germline CDR1 reads MNHEY; CDR2 reads SVGAGI. Produced via immunoSEQ multiplex PCR; TCRdb's table is partial and in-frame only. The table has 150,000 to 200,000 clones, about 80% seen once. The gene calls are TRBV6-5 and TRBJ1-1; the D gene is possibly TRBD1 (6 bases). The TCR was taken from a man in his forties or fifties who had recovered from COVID-19. Input material: PBMCs or T cells enriched from blood (not recorded which). As DNA, the CDR3 is TGTGCCAGCAGTTACCGACCCCAGGGGTACACTGAAGCTTTCTTT. This sequence encodes CASSYRPQGYTEAFF.